This T cell receptor beta chain was documented in a study of blood T cell repertoires in COVID-19. The CDR3 runs 14 residues. Germline V gene sequence: CDR1 DFQATT, CDR2 SNEGSKA (reference sequence). V lost 3 bases and J lost 9; bases outside the gene matches: 9. Generated by immunoSEQ multiplex PCR, the TCRdb table keeps only in-frame clones and is missing some. The sample shows approximately 200,000 clones, approximately 85% of them seen only once. The source is a man aged 35 to 55 who had recovered from COVID-19. The chain recombines TRBV20-1 with TRBJ2-1; 9 positions agree with TRBD2. Sample: PBMCs or T cells enriched from blood (not recorded which). This CDR3 reads CSASGLAGSGEQFF. Here the CDR3 DNA reads TGCAGTGCTAGTGGCCTAGCGGGATCGGGTGAGCAGTTCTTC.